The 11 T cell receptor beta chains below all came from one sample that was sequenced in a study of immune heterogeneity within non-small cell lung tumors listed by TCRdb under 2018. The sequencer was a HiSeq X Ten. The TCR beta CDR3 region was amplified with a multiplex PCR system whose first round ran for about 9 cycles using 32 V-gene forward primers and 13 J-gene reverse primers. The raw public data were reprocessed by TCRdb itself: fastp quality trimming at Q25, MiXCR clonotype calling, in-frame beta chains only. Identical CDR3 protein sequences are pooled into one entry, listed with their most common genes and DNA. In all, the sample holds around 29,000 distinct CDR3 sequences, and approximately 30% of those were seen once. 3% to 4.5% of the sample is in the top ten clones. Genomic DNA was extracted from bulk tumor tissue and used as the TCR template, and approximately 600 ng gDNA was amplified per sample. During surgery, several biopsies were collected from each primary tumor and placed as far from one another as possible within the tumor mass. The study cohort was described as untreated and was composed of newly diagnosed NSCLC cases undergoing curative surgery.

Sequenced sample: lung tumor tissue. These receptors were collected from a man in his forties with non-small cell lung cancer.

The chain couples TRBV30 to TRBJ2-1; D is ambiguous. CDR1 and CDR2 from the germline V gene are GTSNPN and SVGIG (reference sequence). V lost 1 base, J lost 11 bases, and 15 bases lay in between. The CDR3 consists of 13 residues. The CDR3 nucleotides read TGTGCCTGGAGTGGTGGATTTGGGGATCAGCAGTTCTTC. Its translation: CAWSGGFGDQQFF.

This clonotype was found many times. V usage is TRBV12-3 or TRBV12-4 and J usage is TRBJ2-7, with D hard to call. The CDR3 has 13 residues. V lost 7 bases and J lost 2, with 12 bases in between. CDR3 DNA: TGTGCCAGCATGAAGGTAGCCGCCTACGAGCAGTACTTC. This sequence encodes CASMKVAAYEQYF.

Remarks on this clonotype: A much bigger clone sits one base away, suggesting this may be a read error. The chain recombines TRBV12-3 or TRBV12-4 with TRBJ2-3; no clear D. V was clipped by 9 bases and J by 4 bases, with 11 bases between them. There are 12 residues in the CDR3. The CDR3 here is CARSGNADTQYF. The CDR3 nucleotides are TGTGCCAGAAGTGGGAACGCAGATACGCAGTATTTT.

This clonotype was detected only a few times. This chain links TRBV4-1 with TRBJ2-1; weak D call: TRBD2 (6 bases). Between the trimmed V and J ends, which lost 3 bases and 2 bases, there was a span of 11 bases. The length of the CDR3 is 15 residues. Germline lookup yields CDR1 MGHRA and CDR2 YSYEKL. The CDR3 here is CASSQPLATYNEQFF. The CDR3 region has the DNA TGCGCCAGCAGCCAGCCTCTAGCGACCTACAATGAGCAGTTCTTC.

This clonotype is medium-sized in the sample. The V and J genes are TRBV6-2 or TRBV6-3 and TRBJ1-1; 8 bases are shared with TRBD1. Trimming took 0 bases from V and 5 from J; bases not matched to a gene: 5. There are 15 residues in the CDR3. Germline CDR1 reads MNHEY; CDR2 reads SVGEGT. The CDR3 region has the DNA TGTGCCAGCAGTTACTCGAGGACAGGGCGGACTGAAGCTTTCTTT. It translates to CASSYSRTGRTEAFF.

The CDR3 region is CASSVGGNPPDTQYF. The CDR3 DNA reads as TGTGCCAGCAGCGTAGGTGGGAATCCCCCAGATACGCAGTATTTT. The genes are TRBV9 and TRBJ2-3; D unclear. The CDR3 sequence is 15 residues long. V was trimmed by 0 bases and J by 4 bases, leaving 12 bases between them. Germline V gives CDR1 SGDLS, CDR2 YYNGEE.

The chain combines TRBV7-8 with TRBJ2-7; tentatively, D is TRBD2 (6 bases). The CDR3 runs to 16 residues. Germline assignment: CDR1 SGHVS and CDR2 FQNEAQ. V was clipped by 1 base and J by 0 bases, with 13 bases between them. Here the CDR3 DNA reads TGTGCCAGCAGCTTAGGGACTAACCCGCTCTCCTACGAGCAGTACTTC. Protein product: CASSLGTNPLSYEQYF.

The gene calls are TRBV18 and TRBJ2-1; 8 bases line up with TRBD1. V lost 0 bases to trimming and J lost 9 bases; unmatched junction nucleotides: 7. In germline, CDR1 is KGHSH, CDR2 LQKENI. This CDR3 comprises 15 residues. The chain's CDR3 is CASSPPKPGGGEQFF. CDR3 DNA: TGTGCCAGCTCACCACCGAAACCAGGGGGCGGTGAGCAGTTCTTC.

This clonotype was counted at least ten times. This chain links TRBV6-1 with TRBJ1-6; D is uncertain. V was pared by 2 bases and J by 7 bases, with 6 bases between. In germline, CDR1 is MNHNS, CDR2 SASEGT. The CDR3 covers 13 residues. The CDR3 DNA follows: TGTGCCAGCAGTGAAATGGTGAATTCACCCCTCCACTTT. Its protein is CASSEMVNSPLHF.

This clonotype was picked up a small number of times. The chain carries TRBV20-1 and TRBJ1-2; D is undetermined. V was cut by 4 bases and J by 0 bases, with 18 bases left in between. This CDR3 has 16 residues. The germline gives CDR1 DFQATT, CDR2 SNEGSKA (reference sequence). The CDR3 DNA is TGCAGTGCTACCCCCCCAGAAGGCCTAGCTAACTATGGCTACACCTTC. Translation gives CSATPPEGLANYGYTF.

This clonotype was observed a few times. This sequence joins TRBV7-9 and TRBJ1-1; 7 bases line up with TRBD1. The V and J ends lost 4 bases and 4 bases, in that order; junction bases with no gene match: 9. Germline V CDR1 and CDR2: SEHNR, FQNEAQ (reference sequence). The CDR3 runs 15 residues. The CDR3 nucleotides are TGTGCCAGCAGCTCGCAGGGTTCAGGGGGCACTGAAGCTTTCTTT. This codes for CASSSQGSGGTEAFF. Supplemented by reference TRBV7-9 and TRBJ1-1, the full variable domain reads DTGVSQNPRHKITKRGQNVTFRCDPISEHNRLYWYRQTLGQGPEFLTYFQNEAQLEKSRLLSDRFSAERPKGSFSTLEIQRTEQGDSAMYLCASSSQGSGGTEAFFGQGTRLTVV.